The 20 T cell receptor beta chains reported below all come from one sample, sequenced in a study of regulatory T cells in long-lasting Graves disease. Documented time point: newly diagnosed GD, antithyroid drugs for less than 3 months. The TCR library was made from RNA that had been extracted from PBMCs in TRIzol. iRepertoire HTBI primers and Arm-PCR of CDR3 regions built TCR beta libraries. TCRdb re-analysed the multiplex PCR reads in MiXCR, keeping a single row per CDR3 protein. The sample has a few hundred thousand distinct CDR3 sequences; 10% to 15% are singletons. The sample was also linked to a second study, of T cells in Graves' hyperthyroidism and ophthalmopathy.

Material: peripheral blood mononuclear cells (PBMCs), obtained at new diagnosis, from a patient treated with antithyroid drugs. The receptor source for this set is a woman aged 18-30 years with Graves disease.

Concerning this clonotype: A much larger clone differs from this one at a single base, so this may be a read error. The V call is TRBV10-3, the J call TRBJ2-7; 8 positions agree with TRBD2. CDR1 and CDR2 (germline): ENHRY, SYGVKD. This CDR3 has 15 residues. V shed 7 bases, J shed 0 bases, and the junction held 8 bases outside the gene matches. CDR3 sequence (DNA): TGTGCCATCAACGGGGGCAGCGGGAGCTCCTACGAGCAGTACGTC. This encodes CAINGGSGSSYEQYV.

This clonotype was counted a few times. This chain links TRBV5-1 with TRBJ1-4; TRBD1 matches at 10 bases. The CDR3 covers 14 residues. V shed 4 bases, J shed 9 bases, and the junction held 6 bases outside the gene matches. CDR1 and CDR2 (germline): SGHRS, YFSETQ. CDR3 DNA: TGCGCCAGCAGCCCACCGGGACAGGGGAAAAAACTGTTTTTT. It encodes CASSPPGQGKKLFF.

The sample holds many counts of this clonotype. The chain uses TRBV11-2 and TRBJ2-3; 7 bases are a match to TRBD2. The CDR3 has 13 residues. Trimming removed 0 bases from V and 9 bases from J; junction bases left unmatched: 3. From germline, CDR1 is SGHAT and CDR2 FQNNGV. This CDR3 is CASSLDRLATQYF. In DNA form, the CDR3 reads TGTGCCAGCAGCTTAGATCGACTAGCCACGCAGTATTTT.

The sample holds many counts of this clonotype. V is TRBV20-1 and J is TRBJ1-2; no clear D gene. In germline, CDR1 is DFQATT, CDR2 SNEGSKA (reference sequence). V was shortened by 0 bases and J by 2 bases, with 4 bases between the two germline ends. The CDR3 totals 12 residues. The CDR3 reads CSARDVNYGYTF. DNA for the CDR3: TGCAGTGCTAGAGACGTAAACTATGGCTACACCTTC.

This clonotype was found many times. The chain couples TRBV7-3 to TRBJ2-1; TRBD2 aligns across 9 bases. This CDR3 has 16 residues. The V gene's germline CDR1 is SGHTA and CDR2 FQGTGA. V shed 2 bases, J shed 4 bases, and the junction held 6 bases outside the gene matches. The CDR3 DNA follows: TGTGCCAGCAGCTTACGGTCTAGCGGGGATTACAATGAGCAGTTCTTC. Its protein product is CASSLRSSGDYNEQFF.

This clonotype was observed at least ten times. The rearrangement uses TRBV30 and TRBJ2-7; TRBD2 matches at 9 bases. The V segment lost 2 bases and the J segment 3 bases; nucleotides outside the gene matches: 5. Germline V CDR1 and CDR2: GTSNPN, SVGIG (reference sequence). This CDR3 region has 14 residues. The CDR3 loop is CAWSIKREDYEQYF. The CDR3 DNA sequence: TGTGCCTGGAGTATCAAGCGGGAGGACTACGAGCAGTACTTC. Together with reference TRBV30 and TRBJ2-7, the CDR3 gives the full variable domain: SQTIHQWPATLVQPVGSPLSLECTVEGTSNPNLYWYRQAAGRGLQLLFYSVGIGQISSEVPQNLSASRPQDRQFILSSKKLLLSDSGFYLCAWSIKREDYEQYFGPGTRLTVT.

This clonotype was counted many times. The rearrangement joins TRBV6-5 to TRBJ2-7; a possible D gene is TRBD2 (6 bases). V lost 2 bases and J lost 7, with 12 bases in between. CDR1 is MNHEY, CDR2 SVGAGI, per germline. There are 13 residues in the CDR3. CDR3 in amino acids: CASSYRRGREQYF. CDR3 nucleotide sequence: TGTGCCAGCAGTTACCGACGGGGGAGAGAGCAGTACTTC.

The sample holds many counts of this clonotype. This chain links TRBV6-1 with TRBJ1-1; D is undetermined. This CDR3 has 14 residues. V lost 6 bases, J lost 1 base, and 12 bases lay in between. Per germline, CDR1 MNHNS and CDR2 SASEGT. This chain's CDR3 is CASRPGSANTEAFF. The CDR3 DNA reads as TGTGCCAGCAGGCCGGGGAGCGCGAACACTGAAGCTTTCTTT.

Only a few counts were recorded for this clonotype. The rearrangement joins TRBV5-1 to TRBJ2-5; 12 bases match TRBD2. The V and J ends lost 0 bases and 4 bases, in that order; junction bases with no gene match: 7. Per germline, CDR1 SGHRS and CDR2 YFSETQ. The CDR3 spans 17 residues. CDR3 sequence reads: CASSLGLAGDGGETQYF. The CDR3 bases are TGCGCCAGCAGCTTGGGACTAGCGGGAGACGGGGGAGAGACCCAGTACTTC.

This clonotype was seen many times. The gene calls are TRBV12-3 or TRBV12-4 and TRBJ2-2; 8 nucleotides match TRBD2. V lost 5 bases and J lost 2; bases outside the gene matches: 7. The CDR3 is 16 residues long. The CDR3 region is CASSLYSGTNTGELFF. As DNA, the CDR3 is TGTGCCAGCAGTCTTTATAGCGGGACAAACACCGGGGAGCTGTTTTTT.

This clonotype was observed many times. The chain's CDR3 is CASSEGHWGGGYTF. The CDR3 DNA is TGTGCCAGCAGTGAAGGGCATTGGGGAGGTGGCTACACCTTC. The chain joins TRBV6-1 to TRBJ1-2; D uncertain. Germline CDR1 reads MNHNS; CDR2 reads SASEGT. CDR3 length equals 14 residues. Deletions cut 1 base from V and 7 bases from J, with 13 bases between.

CDR3 nucleotide sequence: TGTGCCAGTGAGGGACGGAGAAGCACAGATACGCAGTATTTT. Translation gives CASEGRRSTDTQYF. The rearrangement joins TRBV19 to TRBJ2-3; D is perhaps TRBD1 or TRBD2 (5 bases each). CDR1 is LNHDA and CDR2 is SQIVND in the germline V gene (reference sequence). The CDR3 is 14 amino acids. Trimming removed 8 bases at V and 0 bases at J, with 12 bases between.

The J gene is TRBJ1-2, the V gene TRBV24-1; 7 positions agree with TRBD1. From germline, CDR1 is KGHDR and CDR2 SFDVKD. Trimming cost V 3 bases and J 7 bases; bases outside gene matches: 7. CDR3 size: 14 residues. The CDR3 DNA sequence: TGTGCCACCAGTGATCAAGACAGGGCTACTGGCTACACCTTC. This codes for CATSDQDRATGYTF.

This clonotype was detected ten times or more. CDR3 residues: CASSLSHLNYGYTF. In DNA, the CDR3 is TGTGCCAGCAGCTTAAGTCACCTTAACTATGGCTACACCTTC. This chain links TRBV7-9 with TRBJ1-2, with D unclear. CDR1 is SEHNR and CDR2 is FQNEAQ in the germline V gene (reference sequence). The CDR3 runs to 14 residues. V was clipped by 2 bases and J by 1 base, with 8 bases between them.

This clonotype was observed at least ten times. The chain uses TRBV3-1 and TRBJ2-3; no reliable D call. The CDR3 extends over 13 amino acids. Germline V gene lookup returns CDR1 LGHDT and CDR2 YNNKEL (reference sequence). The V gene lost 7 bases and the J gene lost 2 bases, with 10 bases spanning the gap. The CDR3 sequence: CASTWRNTDTQYF. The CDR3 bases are TGTGCCAGCACCTGGCGGAACACAGATACGCAGTATTTT.

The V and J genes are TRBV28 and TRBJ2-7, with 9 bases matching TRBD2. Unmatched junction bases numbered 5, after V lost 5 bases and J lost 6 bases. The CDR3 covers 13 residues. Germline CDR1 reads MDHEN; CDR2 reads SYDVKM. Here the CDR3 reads CASSLAGRGEQYF. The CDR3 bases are TGTGCCAGCAGTCTAGCGGGAAGAGGCGAGCAGTACTTC.

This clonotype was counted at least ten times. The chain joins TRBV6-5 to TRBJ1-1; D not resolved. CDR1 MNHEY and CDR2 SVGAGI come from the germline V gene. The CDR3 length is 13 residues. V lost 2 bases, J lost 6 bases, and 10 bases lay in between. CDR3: CASSYRERSEAFF. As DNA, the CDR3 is TGTGCCAGCAGTTACCGGGAGAGGTCTGAAGCTTTCTTT.

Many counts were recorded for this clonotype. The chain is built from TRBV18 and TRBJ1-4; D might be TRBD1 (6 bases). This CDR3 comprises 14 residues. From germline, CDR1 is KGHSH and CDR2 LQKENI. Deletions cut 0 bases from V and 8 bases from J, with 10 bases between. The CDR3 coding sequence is TGTGCCAGCTCACCACCGGCCGACAGGGAAAAACTGTTTTTT. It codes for CASSPPADREKLFF.

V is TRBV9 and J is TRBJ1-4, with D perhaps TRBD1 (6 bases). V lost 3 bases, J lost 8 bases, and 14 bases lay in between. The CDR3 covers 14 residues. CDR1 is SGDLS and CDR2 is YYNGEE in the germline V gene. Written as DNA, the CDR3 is TGTGCCAGCAGCGAGGGGGTTTTCGGGGAAAAACTGTTTTTT. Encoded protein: CASSEGVFGEKLFF. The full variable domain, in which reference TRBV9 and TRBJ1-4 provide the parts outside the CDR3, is DSGVTQTPKHLITATGQRVTLRCSPRSGDLSVYWYQQSLDQGLQFLIQYYNGEERAKGNILERFSAQQFPDLHSELNLSSLELGDSALYFCASSEGVFGEKLFFGSGTQLSVL.

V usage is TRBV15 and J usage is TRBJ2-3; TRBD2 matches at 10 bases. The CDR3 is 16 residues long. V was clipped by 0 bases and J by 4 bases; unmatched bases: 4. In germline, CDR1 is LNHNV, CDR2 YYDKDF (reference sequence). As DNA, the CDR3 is TGTGCCACCAGCAGAGAGGTAGCGGGGGGATCAGATACGCAGTATTTT. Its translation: CATSREVAGGSDTQYF.